This note documents a single TCR beta chain sequence. The sample contains more than one DNA sequence encoding this CDR3. The entry originates in a study of shared clonotypes between healthy human individuals. Background on the study: Each donor's CD4 naive and CD4 memory cells filled three plates apiece, CD8 naive two, and CD8 memory one.

The CDR3 is made up of 14 amino acids. CDR1 is LNHDA, CDR2 SQIVND, per germline (reference sequence). V gave up 3 bases and J gave up 5 bases, with 11 bases separating them. Method: immunoSEQ multiplex PCR; TCRdb's copy keeps in-frame clones and lacks some. The repertoire consists of about 2.4 million clones, with roughly 92% occurring once and the leading ten covering roughly 0.15%. Only Caucasian adults living in Nashville, Tennessee served as donors. The split of CD4+ cells yielded CD45RA+ naive and CD45RA-negative memory subsets. This receptor was identified in a man aged 18 to 30 in good health. The material sequenced was naive CD4+ T cells sorted from blood. Subset of the sample: CD45RA+ positively selected. V is TRBV19 and J is TRBJ1-5, with D perhaps TRBD1 (5 bases). In DNA form, the CDR3 reads TGTGCCAGTAGTATCAGGCCGGGGGATCAGCCCCAGCATTTT. Amino acid sequence: CASSIRPGDQPQHF. The full variable domain, its missing parts supplied by reference TRBV19 and TRBJ1-5, is DGGITQSPKYLFRKEGQNVTLSCEQNLNHDAMYWYRQDPGQGLRLIYYSQIVNDFQKGDIAEGYSVSREKKESFPLTVTSAQKNPTAFYLCASSIRPGDQPQHFGDGTRLSIL.